This TCR beta chain was captured by sequencing in a study of T cells in Graves' hyperthyroidism and ophthalmopathy. RNA transcripts provided the source from which TCR beta CDR3 regions were amplified. A set of HTBI primers served as the primers for a first-round RT-PCR of the TCR CDR3. TCRdb passed the multiplex PCR reads through MiXCR, listing each CDR3 protein once. The sample gives about 99,000 distinct CDR3 sequences, approximately 48% of which show up once; approximately 30% is in the top ten. V lost 11 bases and J lost 5, with 14 bases in between. The CDR3 totals 12 residues. Germline V lookup: CDR1 ENHRY, CDR2 SYGVKD. This clonotype was seen many times. Its target is unknown. When ophthalmopathy did not progress within 18 months, Graves' hyperthyroidism was considered stable. Patients were excluded because of uncontrolled infection, other autoimmune disease, pregnancy or lactation. Cells are PBMCs isolated from 10 ml of fresh blood.

The study's findings and limits: A model of 13 V-J pairs discriminated ophthalmopathy from stable hyperthyroidism.

The source of this sequence is a man aged 35-49 years with Graves' hyperthyroidism. This chain joins TRBV10-3 and TRBJ2-3, with a possible D match to TRBD1 (6 bases). The specimen was blood. The CDR3 DNA is TGTGCCTCCGGGGTAGGGGGAGATACGCAGTATTTT. Translating it yields CASGVGGDTQYF.